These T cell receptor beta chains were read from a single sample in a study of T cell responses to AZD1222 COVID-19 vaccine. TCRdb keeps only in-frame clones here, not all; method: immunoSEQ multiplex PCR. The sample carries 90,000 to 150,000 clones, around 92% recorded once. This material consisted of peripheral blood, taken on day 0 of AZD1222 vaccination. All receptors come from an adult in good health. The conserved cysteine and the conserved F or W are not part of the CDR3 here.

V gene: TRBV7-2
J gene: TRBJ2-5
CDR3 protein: ASSLALAGGETQY

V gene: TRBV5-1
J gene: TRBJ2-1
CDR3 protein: ASIRDTSYNEQF

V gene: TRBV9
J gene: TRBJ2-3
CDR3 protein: ASSVSPGLADTDTQY

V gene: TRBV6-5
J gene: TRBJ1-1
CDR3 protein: ASSYSGDRGPEAF

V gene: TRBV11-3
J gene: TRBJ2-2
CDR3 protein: ASSLYRDREIGGELF

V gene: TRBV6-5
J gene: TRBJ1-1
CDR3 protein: ASSYRQGYTEAF

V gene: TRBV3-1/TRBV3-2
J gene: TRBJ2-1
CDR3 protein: PTSQDAGGVYNEQF

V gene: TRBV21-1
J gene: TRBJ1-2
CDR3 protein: AQGAVGYT

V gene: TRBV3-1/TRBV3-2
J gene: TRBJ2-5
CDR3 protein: ASSQVSAGEETQY

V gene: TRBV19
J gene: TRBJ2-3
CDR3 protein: ASRFLTYTDTQY

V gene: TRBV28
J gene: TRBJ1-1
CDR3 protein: ASSLFVGGPMKAF

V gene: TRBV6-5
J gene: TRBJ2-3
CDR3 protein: ASTLARDTDTQY

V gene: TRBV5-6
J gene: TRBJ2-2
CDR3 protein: ASTSSGEWTGELF

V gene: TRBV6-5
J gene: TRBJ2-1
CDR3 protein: ASSLTGTANNEQF

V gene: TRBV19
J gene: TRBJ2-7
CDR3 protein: ASSAGTSSEQY

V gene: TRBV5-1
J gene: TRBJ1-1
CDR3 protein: ASSPEPPGQNTEAF

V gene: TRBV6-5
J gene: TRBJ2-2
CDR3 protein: ASSYSYTGGTGELF

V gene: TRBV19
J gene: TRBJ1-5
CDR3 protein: ASRTGLRMEPQH

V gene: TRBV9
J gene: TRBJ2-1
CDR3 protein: ASSVVSSNEQF

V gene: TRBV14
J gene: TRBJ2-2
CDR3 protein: ASSPLGTVNTGELF

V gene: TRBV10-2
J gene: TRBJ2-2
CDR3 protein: ASRLAGGQTGELF

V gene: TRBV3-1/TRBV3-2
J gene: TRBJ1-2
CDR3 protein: ASSPFERQNGYT

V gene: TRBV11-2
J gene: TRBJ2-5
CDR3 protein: ASSFQGAMETQY

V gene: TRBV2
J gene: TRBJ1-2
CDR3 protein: ASSTTGGGGYT

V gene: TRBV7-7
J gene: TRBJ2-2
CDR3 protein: ASSSTRNPTNTGELF

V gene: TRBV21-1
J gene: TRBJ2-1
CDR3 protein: ASGSSGSSYNEQF

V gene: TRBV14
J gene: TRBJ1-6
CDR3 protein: ASSGFARSPLH

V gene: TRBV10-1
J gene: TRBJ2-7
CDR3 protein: ASSPQKKPSEQY

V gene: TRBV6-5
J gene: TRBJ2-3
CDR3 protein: ASGPTSGTDTQY

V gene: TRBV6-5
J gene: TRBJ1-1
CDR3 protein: ASRPVNTEAF

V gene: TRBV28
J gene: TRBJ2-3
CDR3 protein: ASSKLAGATDTQY

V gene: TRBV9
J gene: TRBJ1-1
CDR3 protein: ASSVGTGTFTEAF

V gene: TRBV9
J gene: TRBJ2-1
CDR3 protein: ASSNKLAGAYNEQF

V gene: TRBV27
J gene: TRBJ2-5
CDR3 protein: ASSLNGNQETQY

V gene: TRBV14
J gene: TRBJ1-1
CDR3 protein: ASSQDPRLNTEAF

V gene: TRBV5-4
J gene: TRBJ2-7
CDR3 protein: ASSLGQGVSYEQY

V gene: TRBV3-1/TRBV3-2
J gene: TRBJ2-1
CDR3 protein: ASSHLAGGPEQF

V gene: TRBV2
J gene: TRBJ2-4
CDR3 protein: ASSELAGGIVAKNIQY

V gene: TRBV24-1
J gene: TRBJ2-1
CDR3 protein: ATSDPPRNNEQF

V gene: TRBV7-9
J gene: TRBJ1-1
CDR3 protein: ASSLGAGGDPTEAF

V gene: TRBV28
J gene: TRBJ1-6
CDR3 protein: ASSFGQSSYNSPLH